The rows below give T cell receptor beta chains drawn from one sample of a study of CD8+CD57+ T cells in acquired aplastic anemia. TCRdb used MiXCR to reprocess the reads, holding one entry per CDR3 protein. The repertoire includes about 190,000 distinct CDR3 sequences, roughly 56% of them detected once, and about a sixth sits in the top ten. Input material: sorted CD4+, CD8+, or CD8+CD57+ T cells (not recorded which) from PBMCs. These TCRs come from a human donor in good health, serving as a control. Both conserved end residues are part of each CDR3. A D gene is named only where the DNA matches it firmly. Some rows have no size entry. The others give once, few or many, or a class for an expanded clone.

CDR3 length: 16; clone size: -; V gene: TRBV25-1; D gene: TRBD1; J gene: TRBJ2-7; CDR3 DNA: TGTGCCAGCAGTGGGACGGACAGGGGGATCAAAAACGAGCAGTACTTC; CDR3 protein: CASSGTDRGIKNEQYF
CDR3 length: 14; clone size: many; V gene: TRBV2; D gene: -; J gene: TRBJ1-1; CDR3 DNA: TGTGCCAGCAGCTCACAGGCCACGAACACTGAAGCTTTCTTT; CDR3 protein: CASSSQATNTEAFF
CDR3 length: 10; clone size: few; V gene: TRBV2; D gene: -; J gene: TRBJ2-5; CDR3 DNA: TGTGCCAGCAGGGGGGAGACCCAGTACTTC; CDR3 protein: CASRGETQYF
CDR3 length: 15; clone size: -; V gene: TRBV10-3; D gene: TRBD1; J gene: TRBJ2-7; CDR3 DNA: TGTGCCATCAGTGAGTCCCGGACAGGGAGCTACGAGCAGTACTTC; CDR3 protein: CAISESRTGSYEQYF
CDR3 length: 15; clone size: many; V gene: TRBV12-3/TRBV12-4; D gene: -; J gene: TRBJ1-1; CDR3 DNA: TGTGCCAGCAGTTTTGACGGACTCATGAACACTGAAGCTTTCTTT; CDR3 protein: CASSFDGLMNTEAFF
CDR3 length: 14; clone size: -; V gene: TRBV20-1; D gene: -; J gene: TRBJ2-2; CDR3 DNA: TGCAGTGCCAACACTAACACGGTGACCGGGGAGCTGTTTTTT; CDR3 protein: CSANTNTVTGELFF
CDR3 length: 14; clone size: -; V gene: TRBV11-3; D gene: -; J gene: TRBJ2-3; CDR3 DNA: TGTGCCAGCAGCCTCGACTCCGCGTCGGATACGCAGTATTTT; CDR3 protein: CASSLDSASDTQYF
CDR3 length: 18; clone size: few; V gene: TRBV6-5; D gene: -; J gene: TRBJ2-4; CDR3 DNA: TGTGCCAGCAGTTACTCATACCCTCCAAGTGGGGCCAAAAACATTCAGTACTTC; CDR3 protein: CASSYSYPPSGAKNIQYF
CDR3 length: 13; clone size: -; V gene: TRBV10-3; D gene: -; J gene: TRBJ1-3; CDR3 DNA: TGTGCCAACACGACAGTCTCTGGAAACACCATATATTTT; CDR3 protein: CANTTVSGNTIYF
CDR3 length: 14; clone size: -; V gene: TRBV7-6; D gene: -; J gene: TRBJ2-1; CDR3 DNA: TGTGCCAGCAGCGCGACTGGGACGGCGAGGGAGCAGTTCTTC; CDR3 protein: CASSATGTAREQFF
CDR3 length: 14; clone size: many; V gene: TRBV6-6; D gene: -; J gene: TRBJ2-2; CDR3 DNA: TGTGCCAGCAGTTTTCAGGCAGGGACCGGGGAGCTGTTTTTT; CDR3 protein: CASSFQAGTGELFF
CDR3 length: 13; clone size: -; V gene: TRBV2; D gene: -; J gene: TRBJ2-2; CDR3 DNA: TGTGCCAGCACCGACTCGTACACCGGGGAGCTGTTTTTT; CDR3 protein: CASTDSYTGELFF
CDR3 length: 20; clone size: many; V gene: TRBV5-5; D gene: TRBD1; J gene: TRBJ1-6; CDR3 DNA: TGTGCCAGCAGCTTGCGGACAGGGAAAAGCTTCTTTGACGTAGCCGCACCCCTCCACTTT; CDR3 protein: CASSLRTGKSFFDVAAPLHF
CDR3 length: 17; clone size: -; V gene: TRBV7-2; D gene: -; J gene: TRBJ1-1; CDR3 DNA: TGTGCCAGCAGCTTAGAGACCCGGGTAGGGCTGAACACTGAAGCTTTCTTT; CDR3 protein: CASSLETRVGLNTEAFF
CDR3 length: 15; clone size: -; V gene: TRBV5-1; D gene: TRBD1; J gene: TRBJ2-1; CDR3 DNA: TGTGCCAGCAGCTTGGGGGACAGGGCAGTCAATGAGCAGTTCTTC; CDR3 protein: CASSLGDRAVNEQFF
CDR3 length: 15; clone size: -; V gene: TRBV28; D gene: TRBD1; J gene: TRBJ1-5; CDR3 DNA: TGTGCCAGCAGGACACAGGGGGCAGGCAATCAGCCCCAGCATTTT; CDR3 protein: CASRTQGAGNQPQHF
CDR3 length: 14; clone size: -; V gene: TRBV14; D gene: -; J gene: TRBJ2-7; CDR3 DNA: TGTGCCAGCAGCCAAGGGCAGGGGCGGCGAGAGCAGTACTTC; CDR3 protein: CASSQGQGRREQYF
CDR3 length: 15; clone size: many; V gene: TRBV20-1; D gene: TRBD1; J gene: TRBJ2-7; CDR3 DNA: TGCAGTGCCACGGAGGAGAAGGGGGCCTCCTACGAGCAGTACTTC; CDR3 protein: CSATEEKGASYEQYF
CDR3 length: 13; clone size: -; V gene: TRBV7-2; D gene: -; J gene: TRBJ1-1; CDR3 DNA: TGTGCCAGCAGCCCAGGAGCAACTAATGAAGCTTTCTTT; CDR3 protein: CASSPGATNEAFF
CDR3 length: 14; clone size: many; V gene: TRBV5-1; D gene: -; J gene: TRBJ1-4; CDR3 DNA: TGCGCCAGCAGCTCCGGGACAATCGGTGAAAAACTGTTTTTT; CDR3 protein: CASSSGTIGEKLFF
CDR3 length: 17; clone size: medium-sized; V gene: TRBV25-1; D gene: -; J gene: TRBJ1-6; CDR3 DNA: TGTGCCAGCAGTGATGGCCCACGGGGCAGCTATAATTCACCCCTCCACTTT; CDR3 protein: CASSDGPRGSYNSPLHF
CDR3 length: 17; clone size: -; V gene: TRBV5-1; D gene: -; J gene: TRBJ1-4; CDR3 DNA: TGCGCCAGCAGCTTGGGGGAGCGGGGGTTAACGCATGAAAAACTGTTTTTT; CDR3 protein: CASSLGERGLTHEKLFF
CDR3 length: 14; clone size: many; V gene: TRBV25-1; D gene: -; J gene: TRBJ2-5; CDR3 DNA: TGTGCCAGCTCCCTTAGGGGGGGAAAGGAGACCCAGTACTTC; CDR3 protein: CASSLRGGKETQYF
CDR3 length: 10; clone size: -; V gene: TRBV29-1; D gene: -; J gene: TRBJ1-1; CDR3 DNA: TGCAGCGTCACATCACTCGAAGCTTTCTTT; CDR3 protein: CSVTSLEAFF
CDR3 length: 15; clone size: -; V gene: TRBV19; D gene: -; J gene: TRBJ2-7; CDR3 DNA: TGTGCCAGTAGTCAGGTCTGGACCCCCTTTAACGAGCAGTACTTC; CDR3 protein: CASSQVWTPFNEQYF
CDR3 length: 16; clone size: -; V gene: TRBV25-1; D gene: -; J gene: TRBJ2-3; CDR3 DNA: TGTGCCAGCAGTGCCGCCGGGCGGGGTTTGACAGATACGCAGTATTTT; CDR3 protein: CASSAAGRGLTDTQYF
CDR3 length: 16; clone size: many; V gene: TRBV20-1; D gene: TRBD2; J gene: TRBJ2-7; CDR3 DNA: TGCAGTGCTAGCACTGGGACTAGCGGGTTCACCTACGAGCAGTACTTC; CDR3 protein: CSASTGTSGFTYEQYF
CDR3 length: 15; clone size: -; V gene: TRBV20-1; D gene: -; J gene: TRBJ1-4; CDR3 DNA: TGCAGTGCTTGGGCCCCCCAGGGAGCTAATGAAAAACTGTTTTTT; CDR3 protein: CSAWAPQGANEKLFF
CDR3 length: 16; clone size: -; V gene: TRBV24-1; D gene: TRBD1; J gene: TRBJ1-3; CDR3 DNA: TGTGCCACCAGTGGTCCCGGGACAGGGAGTGGAAACACCATACATTTT; CDR3 protein: CATSGPGTGSGNTIHF
CDR3 length: 12; clone size: -; V gene: TRBV7-6; D gene: -; J gene: TRBJ1-1; CDR3 DNA: TGTGCCAGCAGCTTAGGCAACAGGCCAGCTTTCTTT; CDR3 protein: CASSLGNRPAFF
CDR3 length: 14; clone size: -; V gene: TRBV9; D gene: -; J gene: TRBJ2-2; CDR3 DNA: TGTGCCAGCAGCGGGGTGGGGCACCAGGGGGAGCTGTTTTTT; CDR3 protein: CASSGVGHQGELFF
CDR3 length: 14; clone size: -; V gene: TRBV9; D gene: -; J gene: TRBJ1-2; CDR3 DNA: TGTGCCAGCAGCGTAGACGGCGGGAGCTATGGCTACACCTTC; CDR3 protein: CASSVDGGSYGYTF
CDR3 length: 15; clone size: -; V gene: TRBV7-2; D gene: TRBD1; J gene: TRBJ1-5; CDR3 DNA: TGTGCCAGCAGCTGGGGGACAGGGTGGAATCAGCCCCAGCATTTT; CDR3 protein: CASSWGTGWNQPQHF
CDR3 length: 15; clone size: -; V gene: TRBV19; D gene: TRBD1; J gene: TRBJ2-7; CDR3 DNA: TGTGCCAGTAGTGGGGGACAGGGAGAGACCTACGAGCAGTACTTC; CDR3 protein: CASSGGQGETYEQYF
CDR3 length: 13; clone size: few; V gene: TRBV15; D gene: -; J gene: TRBJ2-7; CDR3 DNA: TGTGCCACCAGCACTAGGGGATCCTACGAGCAGTACTTC; CDR3 protein: CATSTRGSYEQYF
CDR3 length: 15; clone size: -; V gene: TRBV24-1; D gene: -; J gene: TRBJ1-3; CDR3 DNA: TGTGCCACCAGTGATCTTACTAGCGGGGGGAACACCATATATTTT; CDR3 protein: CATSDLTSGGNTIYF
CDR3 length: 14; clone size: -; V gene: TRBV10-3; D gene: -; J gene: TRBJ2-2; CDR3 DNA: TGTGCCATCAGTTCACAACCGGACACCGGGGAGTTGTTTTTT; CDR3 protein: CAISSQPDTGELFF
CDR3 length: 13; clone size: once; V gene: TRBV25-1; D gene: -; J gene: TRBJ2-7; CDR3 DNA: TGTGCCAGACGTAGTTGCCGACTCTACGAGCAGTACTTC; CDR3 protein: CARRSCRLYEQYF
CDR3 length: 12; clone size: many; V gene: TRBV19; D gene: -; J gene: TRBJ2-7; CDR3 DNA: TGTGCCAGTAGTTCACAGAACTACGAGCAGTACTTC; CDR3 protein: CASSSQNYEQYF
CDR3 length: 15; clone size: -; V gene: TRBV19; D gene: TRBD1; J gene: TRBJ1-4; CDR3 DNA: TGTGCCAGTAGTATGGGGACAGCAACTAATGAAAAACTGTTTTTT; CDR3 protein: CASSMGTATNEKLFF
CDR3 length: 16; clone size: many; V gene: TRBV5-8; D gene: TRBD2; J gene: TRBJ2-1; CDR3 DNA: TGTGCCAGCAGCTTGGCCGGGACTAGCGTTTTGAATGAGCAGTTCTTC; CDR3 protein: CASSLAGTSVLNEQFF